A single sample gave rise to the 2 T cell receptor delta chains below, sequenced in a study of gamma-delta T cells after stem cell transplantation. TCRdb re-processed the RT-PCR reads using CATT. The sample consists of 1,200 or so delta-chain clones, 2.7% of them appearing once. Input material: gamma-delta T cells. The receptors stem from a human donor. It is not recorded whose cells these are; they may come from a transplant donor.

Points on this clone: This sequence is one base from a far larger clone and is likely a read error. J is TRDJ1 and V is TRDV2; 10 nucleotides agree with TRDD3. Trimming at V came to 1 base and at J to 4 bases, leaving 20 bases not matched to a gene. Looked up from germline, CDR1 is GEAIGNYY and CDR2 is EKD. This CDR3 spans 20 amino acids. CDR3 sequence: CACDTLVGDTLRPSFDKLIF. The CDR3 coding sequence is TGTGCCTGTGACACACTAGTGGGGGATACTTTAAGACCTTCGTTCGATAAACTCATCTTT.

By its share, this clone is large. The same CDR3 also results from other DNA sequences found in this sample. CDR3 nucleotide sequence: TGTGCCTGTGACACCGCGAATTCCTACGGGGGCTTACTGGGGGATTCCTCCTGGGACACCCGACAGATGTTTTTC. As protein: CACDTANSYGGLLGDSSWDTRQMFF. The chain uses TRDV2 and TRDJ3, with 10 positions matching TRDD3. The V gene end was trimmed by 0 bases and the J gene end by 0 bases; junction bases not matched to a gene: 22. The CDR3 is 25 residues long. Per germline, CDR1 GEAIGNYY and CDR2 EKD.